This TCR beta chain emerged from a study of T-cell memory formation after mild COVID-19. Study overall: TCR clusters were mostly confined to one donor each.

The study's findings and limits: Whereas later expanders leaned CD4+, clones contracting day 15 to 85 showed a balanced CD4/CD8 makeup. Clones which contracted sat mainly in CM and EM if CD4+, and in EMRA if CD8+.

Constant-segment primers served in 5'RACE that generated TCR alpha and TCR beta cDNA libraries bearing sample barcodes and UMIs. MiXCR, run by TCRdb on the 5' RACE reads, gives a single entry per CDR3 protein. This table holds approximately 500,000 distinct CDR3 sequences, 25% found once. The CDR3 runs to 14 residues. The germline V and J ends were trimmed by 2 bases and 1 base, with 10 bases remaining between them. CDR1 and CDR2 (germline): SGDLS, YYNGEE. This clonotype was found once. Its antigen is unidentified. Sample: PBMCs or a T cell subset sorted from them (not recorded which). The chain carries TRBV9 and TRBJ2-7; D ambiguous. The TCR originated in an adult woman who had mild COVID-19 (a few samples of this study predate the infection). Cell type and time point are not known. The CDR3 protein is CASSVVASSYEQYF. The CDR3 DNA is TGTGCCAGCAGCGTGGTAGCCTCATCCTACGAGCAGTACTTC. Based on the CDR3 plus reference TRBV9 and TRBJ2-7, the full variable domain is DSGVTQTPKHLITATGQRVTLRCSPRSGDLSVYWYQQSLDQGLQFLIQYYNGEERAKGNILERFSAQQFPDLHSELNLSSLELGDSALYFCASSVVASSYEQYFGPGTRLTVT.